The rows below give T cell receptor beta chains drawn from one sample of a study of shared clonotypes between healthy human individuals. This table comes from immunoSEQ multiplex PCR, and its TCRdb copy is limited to in-frame clones, with some not included. This sample has around 2,000,000 clones, with under 95% found just once. Sequencing was performed on naive CD8+ T cells from PBMCs. These receptors all stem from a man aged 18 to 30 in good health. Some clones in this sample may be carry-over from other donors' samples. CDR3s include the opening cysteine and the closing phenylalanine or tryptophan. The order of the fields is CDR3 DNA, CDR3 protein, D gene, V gene, clone size, J gene. D genes are given only for firm matches. Part of the rows lack a size; the others show once, few, many or a class for expanded clones.

CDR3 DNA: TGTGCCAGCAGCTTATCCCAGGGGGCCTCCTACGAGCAGTACTTC; CDR3 protein: CASSLSQGASYEQYF; D gene: TRBD1; V gene: TRBV7-8; clone size: once; J gene: TRBJ2-7
CDR3 DNA: TGTGCCAGCAGACCGGACAGGGAGTACGAGCAGTACTTC; CDR3 protein: CASRPDREYEQYF; D gene: TRBD1; V gene: TRBV27; clone size: -; J gene: TRBJ2-7
CDR3 DNA: TGCAGCGTTGTTCCTAGCGGGAGACGGAGCGGGGAGCTGTTTTTT; CDR3 protein: CSVVPSGRRSGELFF; D gene: TRBD2; V gene: TRBV29-1; clone size: once; J gene: TRBJ2-2
CDR3 DNA: TGTGCCAGTAGGCCGGGACCACCCTACAATGAGCAGTTCTTC; CDR3 protein: CASRPGPPYNEQFF; D gene: -; V gene: TRBV19; clone size: -; J gene: TRBJ2-1
CDR3 DNA: TGTGCCAGCTCAAAGTTCCCCAGAGATAAAAACATTCAGTACTTC; CDR3 protein: CASSKFPRDKNIQYF; D gene: -; V gene: TRBV6-5; clone size: -; J gene: TRBJ2-4
CDR3 DNA: TGTGCCAGCAGCACAGCGGGGCTTAACTACAATGAGCAGTTCTTC; CDR3 protein: CASSTAGLNYNEQFF; D gene: TRBD2; V gene: TRBV6-5; clone size: -; J gene: TRBJ2-1
CDR3 DNA: TGTGCCAGCGGGCCCGGACAGGGGGCTTTTGCAGATACGCAGTATTTT; CDR3 protein: CASGPGQGAFADTQYF; D gene: TRBD1; V gene: TRBV2; clone size: -; J gene: TRBJ2-3
CDR3 DNA: TGTGCCAGCAGCCCACAGGATTACACTGAAGCTTTCTTT; CDR3 protein: CASSPQDYTEAFF; D gene: -; V gene: TRBV28; clone size: -; J gene: TRBJ1-1
CDR3 DNA: TGTGCCAGCAGTCTGGGACAGGGGGCGCTGAATGAGCAGTTCTTC; CDR3 protein: CASSLGQGALNEQFF; D gene: TRBD1; V gene: TRBV27; clone size: -; J gene: TRBJ2-1
CDR3 DNA: TGTGCCAGCAGCTTAGGTTTAGGGGCTTCGGTCACTGAAGCTTTCTTT; CDR3 protein: CASSLGLGASVTEAFF; D gene: -; V gene: TRBV11-2; clone size: once; J gene: TRBJ1-1
CDR3 DNA: TGTGCCAGCAGTTTCGACTACAATACGCAGTATTTT; CDR3 protein: CASSFDYNTQYF; D gene: -; V gene: TRBV27; clone size: -; J gene: TRBJ2-3
CDR3 DNA: TGCGCCAGCAGCCCGACAGGTCCCAGGAACACTGAAGCTTTCTTT; CDR3 protein: CASSPTGPRNTEAFF; D gene: -; V gene: TRBV5-1; clone size: -; J gene: TRBJ1-1
CDR3 DNA: TGTGCCAGCAGCTTAAGAGCAGGGGGAGCCTACGAGCAGTACTTC; CDR3 protein: CASSLRAGGAYEQYF; D gene: TRBD1; V gene: TRBV13; clone size: -; J gene: TRBJ2-7
CDR3 DNA: TGTGCCAGCAGTGGCCTCCCTAGGACTGACTACAATGAGCAGTTCTTC; CDR3 protein: CASSGLPRTDYNEQFF; D gene: -; V gene: TRBV6-4; clone size: -; J gene: TRBJ2-1
CDR3 DNA: TGTGCCACACGACTAGCGGGAGATTATGAGCAGTTCTTC; CDR3 protein: CATRLAGDYEQFF; D gene: TRBD2; V gene: TRBV6-6; clone size: -; J gene: TRBJ2-1
CDR3 DNA: TGTGCCAGCAGCTTACCCGACAGGGGGCTAGGGGAGACCCAGTACTTC; CDR3 protein: CASSLPDRGLGETQYF; D gene: TRBD1; V gene: TRBV11-2; clone size: once; J gene: TRBJ2-5
CDR3 DNA: TGTGCCAGCAGTTCCTCTACCGGGACTCTTGCCTACGAGCAGTACTTC; CDR3 protein: CASSSSTGTLAYEQYF; D gene: -; V gene: TRBV27; clone size: -; J gene: TRBJ2-7
CDR3 DNA: TGTGCCAGTGCCGACAGCCCCACTGAAGCTTTCTTT; CDR3 protein: CASADSPTEAFF; D gene: -; V gene: TRBV19; clone size: -; J gene: TRBJ1-1
CDR3 DNA: TGTGCCAGCAGCTTAGACAGGGTGCTCTACGAGCAGTACTTC; CDR3 protein: CASSLDRVLYEQYF; D gene: -; V gene: TRBV7-9; clone size: -; J gene: TRBJ2-7
CDR3 DNA: TGTGCCAGCAGCTTAGCTAACTTCAGGGGGGACTATGGCTACACCTTC; CDR3 protein: CASSLANFRGDYGYTF; D gene: TRBD1; V gene: TRBV7-2; clone size: -; J gene: TRBJ1-2
CDR3 DNA: TGTGCCAGCAGCCTGACAGGGCCGGCTCAGCCCCAGCATTTT; CDR3 protein: CASSLTGPAQPQHF; D gene: TRBD1; V gene: TRBV7-9; clone size: -; J gene: TRBJ1-5
CDR3 DNA: TGTGCCAGCAGTTACCGTCCCCCGAATGAGCAGTTCTTC; CDR3 protein: CASSYRPPNEQFF; D gene: -; V gene: TRBV6-5; clone size: -; J gene: TRBJ2-1
CDR3 DNA: TGTGCCAGCAGCCTGTTTTCCTCCTGGGACAGCTCCTACGAGCAGTACTTC; CDR3 protein: CASSLFSSWDSSYEQYF; D gene: TRBD1; V gene: TRBV28; clone size: -; J gene: TRBJ2-7
CDR3 DNA: TGTGCCAGCAGCTCCTCCAACAAGCTACGAGAGCAGTACTTC; CDR3 protein: CASSSSNKLREQYF; D gene: -; V gene: TRBV7-6; clone size: -; J gene: TRBJ2-7
CDR3 DNA: TGTGCCAGCAGCCTCGGAGCCGGAGCGAGTTACGAGCAGTACTTC; CDR3 protein: CASSLGAGASYEQYF; D gene: -; V gene: TRBV7-9; clone size: -; J gene: TRBJ2-7
CDR3 DNA: TGTGCCACGGGACTCGGCACTCTATCTCAAGAGACCCAGTACTTC; CDR3 protein: CATGLGTLSQETQYF; D gene: -; V gene: TRBV13; clone size: -; J gene: TRBJ2-5
CDR3 DNA: TGTGCCAGCAGCTGGGGGACTTATGGGACCCAGCATTTT; CDR3 protein: CASSWGTYGTQHF; D gene: -; V gene: TRBV5-4; clone size: -; J gene: TRBJ1-5
CDR3 DNA: TGTGCCATCAGTGAGTTTGCCTCCCTGGGATCCTCCAGCACCGAGCCGAACACTGAAGCTTTCTTT; CDR3 protein: CAISEFASLGSSSTEPNTEAFF; D gene: -; V gene: TRBV10-3; clone size: -; J gene: TRBJ1-1
CDR3 DNA: TGTGCCAGCAGCCTCCGGAGTCCGGGCAATGAGCAGTTCTTC; CDR3 protein: CASSLRSPGNEQFF; D gene: -; V gene: TRBV28; clone size: -; J gene: TRBJ2-1
CDR3 DNA: TGTGCCAGCGGAGGGGGCGGTTTTACTGAAGCTTTCTTT; CDR3 protein: CASGGGGFTEAFF; D gene: TRBD1; V gene: TRBV6-6; clone size: -; J gene: TRBJ1-1
CDR3 DNA: TGTGCCAGTAGTAGGGACAGGGAGGGGACAGATACGCAGTATTTT; CDR3 protein: CASSRDREGTDTQYF; D gene: TRBD1; V gene: TRBV19; clone size: -; J gene: TRBJ2-3
CDR3 DNA: TGTGCCAGCAGCCCTCTTGGGGGTGCCAGCGGGAGTGATGAGACCCAGTACTTC; CDR3 protein: CASSPLGGASGSDETQYF; D gene: TRBD2; V gene: TRBV13; clone size: -; J gene: TRBJ2-5
CDR3 DNA: TGTGCCAGCAGCTTTGCGGGAGTAGGGTACGAGCAGTACTTC; CDR3 protein: CASSFAGVGYEQYF; D gene: TRBD2; V gene: TRBV7-9; clone size: -; J gene: TRBJ2-7
CDR3 DNA: TGTGCCAGCAGCCGCGGGGGACTCTACGAGCAGTACTTC; CDR3 protein: CASSRGGLYEQYF; D gene: TRBD2; V gene: TRBV7-9; clone size: -; J gene: TRBJ2-7
CDR3 DNA: TGTGCCAGCAGTCCCATTCGGCTAGGGGATGAGCAGTTCTTC; CDR3 protein: CASSPIRLGDEQFF; D gene: -; V gene: TRBV6-6; clone size: -; J gene: TRBJ2-1
CDR3 DNA: TGCGCCAGCAGCTTGGGTCCTCGCGGGAGAGGGGTAGCGGACGAGCAGTACTTC; CDR3 protein: CASSLGPRGRGVADEQYF; D gene: TRBD2; V gene: TRBV5-1; clone size: -; J gene: TRBJ2-7
CDR3 DNA: TGTGCCAGCAGCGACGGAGGGACAGGTGATCTTCTATACGGTGGCTACACCTTC; CDR3 protein: CASSDGGTGDLLYGGYTF; D gene: TRBD1; V gene: TRBV9; clone size: -; J gene: TRBJ1-2
CDR3 DNA: TGTGCCAGCAGCTCCTTAGGCGCCAATCAGCCCCAGCATTTT; CDR3 protein: CASSSLGANQPQHF; D gene: -; V gene: TRBV7-9; clone size: once; J gene: TRBJ1-5
CDR3 DNA: TGCGCCAGCAGCCAAGCGCGGACGCACGTAACCTACGAGCAGTACTTC; CDR3 protein: CASSQARTHVTYEQYF; D gene: -; V gene: TRBV4-1; clone size: -; J gene: TRBJ2-7
CDR3 DNA: TGTGCCAGCAGTGAACCTGGTCTAGCGGGAGAAGGTCGGGGAGCTGTTTTT; CDR3 protein: CASSEPGLAGEGRGAVF; D gene: TRBD2; V gene: TRBV25-1; clone size: -; J gene: TRBJ2-2
CDR3 DNA: TGTGCCAGAAGACCCTTTACGAGGACTGAAGCTTTCTTT; CDR3 protein: CARRPFTRTEAFF; D gene: -; V gene: TRBV5-3; clone size: -; J gene: TRBJ1-1
CDR3 DNA: TGTGCCAGCAGTGAAGACAGGGGAGGTTACAATGAGCAGTTCTTC; CDR3 protein: CASSEDRGGYNEQFF; D gene: -; V gene: TRBV2; clone size: -; J gene: TRBJ2-1
CDR3 DNA: TGCGCCAGCAGCCAAGGGTTTGGGAACACTGAAGCTTTCTTT; CDR3 protein: CASSQGFGNTEAFF; D gene: -; V gene: TRBV4-1; clone size: few; J gene: TRBJ1-1
CDR3 DNA: TGTGCCAGCAGTGAAAGGCTGGGAGCTAGCGGGAGGGCCGACAATGAGCAGTTCTTC; CDR3 protein: CASSERLGASGRADNEQFF; D gene: TRBD2; V gene: TRBV6-1; clone size: -; J gene: TRBJ2-1
CDR3 DNA: TGTGCCAGCAGCCTGAGCCCGTTGGAGGATGAGCAGTTCTTC; CDR3 protein: CASSLSPLEDEQFF; D gene: -; V gene: TRBV7-9; clone size: -; J gene: TRBJ2-1
CDR3 DNA: TGTGCCAGCAGCCCAAGGACGGTCGAAACCTACGAGCAGTACTTC; CDR3 protein: CASSPRTVETYEQYF; D gene: -; V gene: TRBV5-6; clone size: once; J gene: TRBJ2-7
CDR3 DNA: TGTGCCAGCAGTGAAGGCCGCGGACAGCCCTACGAGCAGTACTTC; CDR3 protein: CASSEGRGQPYEQYF; D gene: -; V gene: TRBV2; clone size: -; J gene: TRBJ2-7
CDR3 DNA: TGTGCCAGCAGCTTGGCGGGACAGGGGGCCTACGAGCAGTACTTC; CDR3 protein: CASSLAGQGAYEQYF; D gene: TRBD1; V gene: TRBV5-6; clone size: -; J gene: TRBJ2-7
CDR3 DNA: TGTGCCAGCAGCCAACCCCTCTACGAGCAGTACTTC; CDR3 protein: CASSQPLYEQYF; D gene: -; V gene: TRBV7-9; clone size: once; J gene: TRBJ2-7
CDR3 DNA: TGTGCCAGCAGCTTAGGGAGCGGCTATGGCTACACCTTC; CDR3 protein: CASSLGSGYGYTF; D gene: -; V gene: TRBV7-9; clone size: -; J gene: TRBJ1-2
CDR3 DNA: TGTGCCAGCAGTTTACCTGAGGAGGGTTTAGGCTCAACTAATGAAAAACTGTTTTTT; CDR3 protein: CASSLPEEGLGSTNEKLFF; D gene: -; V gene: TRBV28; clone size: -; J gene: TRBJ1-4
CDR3 DNA: TGTGCCACCAGCAGACGGGAACAGTTCTACGAGCAGTACTTC; CDR3 protein: CATSRREQFYEQYF; D gene: -; V gene: TRBV15; clone size: -; J gene: TRBJ2-7
CDR3 DNA: TGCGCCAGCAGCTTCAGGGGGGACGAGCAGTACTTC; CDR3 protein: CASSFRGDEQYF; D gene: -; V gene: TRBV5-1; clone size: once; J gene: TRBJ2-7
CDR3 DNA: TGTGCCAGCAGTCCCGTACCCGGACGGCTTAACGAGCAGTACTTC; CDR3 protein: CASSPVPGRLNEQYF; D gene: -; V gene: TRBV28; clone size: -; J gene: TRBJ2-7
CDR3 DNA: TGTGCCAGCAGCTTAGAAGGGACAATTCAGGGAGCTTTCTTT; CDR3 protein: CASSLEGTIQGAFF; D gene: -; V gene: TRBV13; clone size: few; J gene: TRBJ1-1